This entry lists 8 T cell receptor beta chains sequenced from one sample in a study of OX40 agonist ivuxolimab in advanced cancers. The table came from immunoSEQ multiplex PCR; TCRdb's copy has only in-frame clones and leaves some out. This table holds tens of thousands of clones, about 92% found once. Sequencing used CD4+ or CD8+ T cells sorted from blood, obtained in a trial of the OX40 agonist ivuxolimab. The origin of the receptors is an adult with an advanced solid tumor such as melanoma, head and neck, liver or kidney cancer.

The rearrangement links TRBV5-4 to TRBJ2-3; maybe TRBD1 (5 bases). V lost 3 bases and J lost 4, with 21 bases in between. Germline CDR1 SGHNT, CDR2 YYREEE (reference sequence). The CDR3 totals 17 residues. CDR3 in amino acids: CASSCCGGFGAADTQYF. In DNA, the CDR3 is TGTGCCAGCAGCTGCTGTGGCGGCTTTGGGGCCGCAGATACGCAGTATTTT.

The genes are TRBV5-8 and TRBJ2-1, with D unresolved. Trimming removed 2 bases at V and 4 bases at J, with 7 bases between. CDR3 length: 13 amino acids. CDR1 SGHTS and CDR2 YDEGEE come from the germline V gene. The CDR3 DNA reads as TGTGCCAGCAGCTTTATGGAATACAATGAGCAGTTCTTC. This sequence encodes CASSFMEYNEQFF.

The rearrangement uses TRBV29-1 and TRBJ1-1; 9 bases map to TRBD1. V was clipped by 4 bases and J by 1 base; unmatched bases: 10. From germline, CDR1 is SQVTM and CDR2 ANQGSEA. This CDR3 is 16 amino acids long. Here the CDR3 DNA reads TGCAGCGTTGGAGGACAGGGGAGAGTAGAGAACACTGAAGCTTTCTTT. Translating gives CSVGGQGRVENTEAFF.

CDR3 loop: CASSYSGTFYEQYF. The CDR3 DNA reads as TGTGCCAGCAGTTACTCGGGAACTTTCTACGAGCAGTACTTC. This chain uses TRBV6-5 with TRBJ2-7; D is ambiguous. CDR3 length: 14 residues. Germline CDR1 is MNHEY and CDR2 is SVGAGI. V shed 0 bases and J shed 3 bases, with 9 bases lying between them.

V is TRBV27 and J is TRBJ2-2; D is perhaps TRBD1 or TRBD2 (6 bases each). Germline V gene lookup returns CDR1 MNHEY and CDR2 SMNVEV (reference sequence). This CDR3 is 17 amino acids long. V was clipped by 2 bases and J by 5 bases, with 18 bases between them. The CDR3 DNA reads TGTGCCAGCAGTTTACGCCCGGGGGCCGGCCGAACCGGGGAGCTGTTTTTT. As protein: CASSLRPGAGRTGELFF.

This clone has only one observation. J is TRBJ2-2 and V is TRBV11-2; D call uncertain. Trimming left V 1 base short and J 4 bases short, with 4 bases between. This CDR3 region has 13 residues. Germline lookup yields CDR1 SGHAT and CDR2 FQNNGV. CDR3 protein: CASSLGVTGELFF. CDR3 bases: TGTGCCAGCAGCTTAGGCGTCACCGGGGAGCTGTTTTTT.

The chain carries TRBV7-9 and TRBJ2-7; maybe TRBD1 (6 bases). V gave up 6 bases and J gave up 0 bases, with 12 bases separating them. Germline V lookup: CDR1 SEHNR, CDR2 FQNEAQ (reference sequence). The CDR3 sequence is 14 residues long. The CDR3 DNA is TGTGCCAGCAGACCCAGGGGAAGCTCCTACGAGCAGTACTTC. This translates into CASRPRGSSYEQYF.

V and J are TRBV27 and TRBJ2-3; maybe TRBD2 (6 bases). The CDR3 consists of 16 residues. V lost 7 bases and J 6 bases, leaving 23 bases between the germline ends. Germline lookup yields CDR1 MNHEY and CDR2 SMNVEV (reference sequence). CDR3 amino acids: CASTQDYPYSADTQYF. DNA for the CDR3: TGTGCCAGCACCCAGGACTACCCGTATTCTGCGGATACGCAGTATTTT.